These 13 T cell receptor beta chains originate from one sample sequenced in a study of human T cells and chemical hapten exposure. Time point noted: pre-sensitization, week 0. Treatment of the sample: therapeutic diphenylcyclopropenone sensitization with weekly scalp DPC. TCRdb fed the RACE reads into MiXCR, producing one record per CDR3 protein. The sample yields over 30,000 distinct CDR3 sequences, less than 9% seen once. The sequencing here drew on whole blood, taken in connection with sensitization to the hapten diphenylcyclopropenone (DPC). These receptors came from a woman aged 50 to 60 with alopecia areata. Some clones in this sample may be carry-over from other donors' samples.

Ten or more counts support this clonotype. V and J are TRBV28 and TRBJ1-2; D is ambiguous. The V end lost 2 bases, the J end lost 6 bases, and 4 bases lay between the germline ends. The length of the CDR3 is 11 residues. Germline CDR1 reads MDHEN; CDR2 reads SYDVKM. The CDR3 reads CASSLMNGYTF. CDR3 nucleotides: TGTGCCAGCAGTTTAATGAATGGCTACACCTTC.

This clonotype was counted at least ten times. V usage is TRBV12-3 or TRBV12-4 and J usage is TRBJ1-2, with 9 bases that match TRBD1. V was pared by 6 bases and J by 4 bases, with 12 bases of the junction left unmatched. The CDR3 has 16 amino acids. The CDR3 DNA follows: TGTGCCAGCAGCTCCCCTCCCGGGACAGGGACCTATGGCTACACCTTC. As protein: CASSSPPGTGTYGYTF.

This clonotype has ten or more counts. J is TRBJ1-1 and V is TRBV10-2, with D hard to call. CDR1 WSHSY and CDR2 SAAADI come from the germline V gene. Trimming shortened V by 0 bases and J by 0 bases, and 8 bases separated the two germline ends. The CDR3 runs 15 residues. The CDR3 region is CASSESRVLNTEAFF. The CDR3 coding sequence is TGCGCCAGCAGTGAGTCAAGGGTATTGAACACTGAAGCTTTCTTT.

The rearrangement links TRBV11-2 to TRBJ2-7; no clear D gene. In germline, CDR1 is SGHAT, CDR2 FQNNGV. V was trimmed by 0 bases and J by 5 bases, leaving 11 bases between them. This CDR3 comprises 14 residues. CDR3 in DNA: TGTGCCAGCAGCTTAGATACTGGGCCCCACGAGCAGTACTTC. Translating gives CASSLDTGPHEQYF.

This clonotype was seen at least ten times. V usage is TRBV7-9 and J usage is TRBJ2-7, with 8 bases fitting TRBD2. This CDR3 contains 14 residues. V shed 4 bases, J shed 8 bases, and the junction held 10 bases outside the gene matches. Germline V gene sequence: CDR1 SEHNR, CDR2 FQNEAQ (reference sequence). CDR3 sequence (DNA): TGTGCCAGCAGCTCAGACCTAGCGGGTAAGCAGCAGTACTTC. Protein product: CASSSDLAGKQQYF.

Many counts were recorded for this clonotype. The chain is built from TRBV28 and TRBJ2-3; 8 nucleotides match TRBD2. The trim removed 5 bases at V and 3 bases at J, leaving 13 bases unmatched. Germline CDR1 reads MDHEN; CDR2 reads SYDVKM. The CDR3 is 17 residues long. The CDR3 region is CASSPILSGRGTDTQYF. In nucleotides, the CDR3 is TGTGCCAGCAGTCCGATTCTCAGCGGGAGAGGAACAGATACGCAGTATTTT.

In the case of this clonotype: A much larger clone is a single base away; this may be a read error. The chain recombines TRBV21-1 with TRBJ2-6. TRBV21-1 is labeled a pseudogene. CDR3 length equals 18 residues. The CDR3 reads CASSKRHQASSGANVLTF. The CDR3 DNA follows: TGTGCCAGCAGCAAACGCCACCAGGCGAGCTCTGGGGCCAACGTCCTGACTTTC.

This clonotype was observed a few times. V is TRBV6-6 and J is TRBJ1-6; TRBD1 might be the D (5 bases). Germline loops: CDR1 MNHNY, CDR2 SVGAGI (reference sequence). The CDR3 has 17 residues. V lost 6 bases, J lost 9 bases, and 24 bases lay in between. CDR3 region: CASREGTRRQLASPLHF. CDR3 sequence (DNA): TGTGCCAGCAGAGAAGGGACCCGACGACAGTTAGCTTCACCCCTCCACTTT.

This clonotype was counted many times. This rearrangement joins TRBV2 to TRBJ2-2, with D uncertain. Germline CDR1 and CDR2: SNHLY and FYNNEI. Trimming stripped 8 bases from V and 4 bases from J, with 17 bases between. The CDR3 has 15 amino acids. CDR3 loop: CASHLASAVTGELFF. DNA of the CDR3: TGTGCCAGCCACCTCGCGAGTGCCGTCACCGGGGAGCTGTTTTTT.

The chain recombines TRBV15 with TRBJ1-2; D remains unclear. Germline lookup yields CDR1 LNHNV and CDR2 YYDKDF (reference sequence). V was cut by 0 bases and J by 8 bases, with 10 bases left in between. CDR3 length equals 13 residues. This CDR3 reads CATSREEGRGYTF. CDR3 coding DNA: TGTGCCACCAGCAGAGAGGAGGGTCGAGGCTACACCTTC. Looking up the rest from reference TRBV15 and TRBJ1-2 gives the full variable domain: DAMVIQNPRYQVTQFGKPVTLSCSQTLNHNVMYWYQQKSSQAPKLLFHYYDKDFNNEADTPDNFQSRRPNTSFCFLDIRSPGLGDTAMYLCATSREEGRGYTFGSGTRLTVV.

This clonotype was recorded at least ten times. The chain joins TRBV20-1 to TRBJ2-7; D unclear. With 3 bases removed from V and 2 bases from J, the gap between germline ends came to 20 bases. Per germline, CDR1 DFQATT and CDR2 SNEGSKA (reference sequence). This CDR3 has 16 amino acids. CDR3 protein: CSARGRDALGPYEQYF. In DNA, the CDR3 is TGCAGTGCTAGGGGTCGAGACGCCCTAGGGCCCTACGAGCAGTACTTC.

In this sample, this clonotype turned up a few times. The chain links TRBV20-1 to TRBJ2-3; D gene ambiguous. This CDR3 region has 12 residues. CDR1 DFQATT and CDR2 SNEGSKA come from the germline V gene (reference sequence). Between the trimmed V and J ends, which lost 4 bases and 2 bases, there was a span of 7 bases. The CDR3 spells CSATTSTDTQYF. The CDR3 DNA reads TGCAGTGCTACCACCTCCACAGATACGCAGTATTTT.

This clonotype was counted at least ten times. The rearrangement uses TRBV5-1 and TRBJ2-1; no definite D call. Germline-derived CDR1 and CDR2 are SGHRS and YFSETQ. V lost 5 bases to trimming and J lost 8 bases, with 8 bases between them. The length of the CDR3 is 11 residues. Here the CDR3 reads CASRTWDEQFF. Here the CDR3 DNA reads TGCGCCAGCAGGACCTGGGATGAGCAGTTCTTC.